This T cell receptor beta chain is from a study of blood T cell repertoires in COVID-19. Looking at the study overall: Whether acute or convalescent, the COVID-19 samples came from the United States, Italy and Spain. T cells, B-cell-depleted T cells, or PBMCs provided the cDNA or gDNA that served as material.

Per the original data handling: Amplified reference gene primers provided the basis for estimating nucleated cell counts. TCRdb's copy holds only in-frame clones and misses some; the assay was immunoSEQ multiplex PCR. D and trimming were read from the DNA, whereas the V and J calls and clone size are those reported in that table. This sample has 55,000 to 80,000 clones, with 88% found just once. CDR1 and CDR2 (germline): KGHDR, SFDVKD. The CDR3 covers 12 residues. V was shortened by 5 bases and J by 1 base, with 4 bases between the two germline ends. The source of this sequence is a man aged 50 or older with acute or convalescent COVID-19. The chain joins TRBV24-1 to TRBJ2-5; no clear D gene. Specimen: peripheral blood. The CDR3 coding sequence is TGTGCCACCAGTGCGTTCCAAGAGACCCAGTACTTC. This codes for CATSAFQETQYF.